Shown below are 3 T cell receptor beta chains from a single sample sequenced in a study of blood T cell repertoires in COVID-19. TCRdb's table, derived via immunoSEQ multiplex PCR, lists solely in-frame clones and lacks some. This table has about 200,000 clones, 84% appearing once. Sample: peripheral blood. These receptors were taken from a human donor in a cohort sampled during active COVID-19.

CDR3 region: CASSLPLLAGEVNEQFF. The CDR3 DNA sequence: TGTGCCAGCAGTTTACCCCTACTAGCGGGAGAAGTCAATGAGCAGTTCTTC. The chain uses TRBV27 and TRBJ2-1; TRBD2 matches at 11 bases. V lost 2 bases and J lost 6; bases outside the gene matches: 9. The germline gives CDR1 MNHEY, CDR2 SMNVEV (reference sequence). This CDR3 comprises 17 residues.

This clone is a singleton in its sample. V and J are TRBV28 and TRBJ1-1, with D possibly TRBD1 on 5 matching bases. The germline gives CDR1 MDHEN, CDR2 SYDVKM. The CDR3 covers 14 residues. The ends were cut back, 5 bases at V and 5 bases at J, with 15 bases in the middle. DNA for the CDR3: TGTGCCAGCAGTCAAACCCCAGGGTGGACTGAAGCTTTCTTT. Protein: CASSQTPGWTEAFF.

CDR3 bases: TGTGCCAGCAGCCCAAGACAGGGGCTCTATGGCTACACCTTC. It codes for CASSPRQGLYGYTF. The J gene is TRBJ1-2, the V gene TRBV14, with 8 bases that match TRBD1. The germline CDR1 and CDR2 sequences are SGHDN and FVKESK. V lost 4 bases, J lost 4 bases, and 5 bases stayed unmatched. The CDR3 has 14 amino acids.